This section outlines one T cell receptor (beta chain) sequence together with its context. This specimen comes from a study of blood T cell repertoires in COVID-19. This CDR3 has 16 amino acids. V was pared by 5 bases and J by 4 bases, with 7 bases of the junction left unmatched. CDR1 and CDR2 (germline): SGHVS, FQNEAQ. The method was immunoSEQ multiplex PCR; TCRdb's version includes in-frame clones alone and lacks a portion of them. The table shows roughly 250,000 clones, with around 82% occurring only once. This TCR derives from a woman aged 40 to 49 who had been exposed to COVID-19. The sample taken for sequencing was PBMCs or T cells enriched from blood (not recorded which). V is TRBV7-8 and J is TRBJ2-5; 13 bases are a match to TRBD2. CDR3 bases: TGTGCCAGCAGCCCGCGGACTAGCGGGGGATCAGAGACCCAGTACTTC. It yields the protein CASSPRTSGGSETQYF.